These T cell receptor beta chains were read from a single sample in a study of beta chain features in type 1 diabetes. The assay was immunoSEQ multiplex PCR, and TCRdb's table has in-frame clones only and misses some. The data hold hundreds of thousands of clones, with 68% observed a single time. Sequencing used naive CD4+ T cells from blood. These receptors were collected from a man aged 30-40 years in good health. Both conserved end residues are part of each CDR3. D genes are given only for firm matches. A row's size may be missing; if present it is once, few, many or a size class.

d_gene: NA; abundance: NA; j_gene: TRBJ2-1; len: 16; v_gene: TRBV7-9; CDR3nt: TGTGCCAGCAGCTTAGGGAGGGTTAGCTCCTACAATGAGCAGTTCTTC; CDR3aa: CASSLGRVSSYNEQFF
d_gene: TRBD2; abundance: NA; j_gene: TRBJ2-7; len: 15; v_gene: TRBV7-9; CDR3nt: TGTGCCAGCAGCTCCACGACGGGAGGTCCCTACGAGCAGTACTTC; CDR3aa: CASSSTTGGPYEQYF
d_gene: NA; abundance: NA; j_gene: TRBJ2-7; len: 13; v_gene: TRBV28; CDR3nt: TGTGCCAGCACCCTGGACAGAGAATTTGAGCAGTACTTC; CDR3aa: CASTLDREFEQYF
d_gene: TRBD2; abundance: NA; j_gene: TRBJ2-5; len: 15; v_gene: TRBV7-2; CDR3nt: TGTGCCAGCAGCCCGTGGGGACTAGCGGGAGAGACCCAGTACTTC; CDR3aa: CASSPWGLAGETQYF
d_gene: NA; abundance: once; j_gene: TRBJ1-6; len: 15; v_gene: TRBV6-5; CDR3nt: TGTGCCAGCAGTTACGGGGGCGGGGATAATTCACCCCTCCACTTT; CDR3aa: CASSYGGGDNSPLHF
d_gene: TRBD1; abundance: NA; j_gene: TRBJ2-1; len: 15; v_gene: TRBV9; CDR3nt: TGTGCCAGCAGCTCGGGACAGGGGATTGGGAATGAGCAGTTCTTC; CDR3aa: CASSSGQGIGNEQFF
d_gene: NA; abundance: NA; j_gene: TRBJ2-3; len: 8; v_gene: TRBV20-1; CDR3nt: TGCAGTGCTGGCGCGGGGAATTTT; CDR3aa: CSAGAGNF
d_gene: NA; abundance: NA; j_gene: TRBJ2-1; len: 16; v_gene: TRBV10-3; CDR3nt: TGTGCCATCAGCGAGGAGGGGGGAAGCTCCTACAATGAGCAGTTCTTC; CDR3aa: CAISEEGGSSYNEQFF
d_gene: TRBD2; abundance: NA; j_gene: TRBJ2-5; len: 15; v_gene: TRBV9; CDR3nt: TGTGCCAGCAGCGTAAGTCCCAGCGGGAGTGAGACCCAGTACTTC; CDR3aa: CASSVSPSGSETQYF
d_gene: NA; abundance: NA; j_gene: TRBJ2-7; len: 17; v_gene: TRBV7-8; CDR3nt: TGTGCCAGCAGATCTATCTGGAGGGACGGGAGCTCCTACGAGCAGTACTTC; CDR3aa: CASRSIWRDGSSYEQYF
d_gene: NA; abundance: few; j_gene: TRBJ2-5; len: 11; v_gene: TRBV29-1; CDR3nt: TGCAGCGACAGGGTAATGGAGACCCAGTACTTC; CDR3aa: CSDRVMETQYF
d_gene: TRBD2; abundance: NA; j_gene: TRBJ2-3; len: 15; v_gene: TRBV30; CDR3nt: TGTGCCTGGAGTGCCGGACTAGCGGTCACAGATACGCAGTATTTT; CDR3aa: CAWSAGLAVTDTQYF
d_gene: NA; abundance: NA; j_gene: TRBJ2-1; len: 13; v_gene: TRBV30; CDR3nt: TGTGCCTGGAGCACGGAAGCGGGCAATGAGCAGTTCTTC; CDR3aa: CAWSTEAGNEQFF
d_gene: NA; abundance: NA; j_gene: TRBJ2-5; len: 13; v_gene: TRBV30; CDR3nt: TGTGCCTGGAGTCCTCACGGGAGAGAGACCCAGTACTTC; CDR3aa: CAWSPHGRETQYF
d_gene: TRBD2; abundance: NA; j_gene: TRBJ2-3; len: 16; v_gene: TRBV7-2; CDR3nt: TGTGCCAGCAGCTTAGGGAGCGGGAGGGCCAGAGATACGCAGTATTTT; CDR3aa: CASSLGSGRARDTQYF
d_gene: NA; abundance: once; j_gene: TRBJ1-1; len: 15; v_gene: TRBV2; CDR3nt: TGTGCCAGTCGCCGCGAAGGAGGCATGAACACTGAAGCTTTCTTT; CDR3aa: CASRREGGMNTEAFF
d_gene: TRBD2; abundance: NA; j_gene: TRBJ2-7; len: 16; v_gene: TRBV25-1; CDR3nt: TGTGCCAGCAGCGGACTAGCGGCCTGGAGCTCCTACGAGCAGTACTTC; CDR3aa: CASSGLAAWSSYEQYF
d_gene: NA; abundance: NA; j_gene: TRBJ1-2; len: 13; v_gene: TRBV29-1; CDR3nt: TGCAGCGTGTCCATTGGGCTGGACTATGGCTACACCTTC; CDR3aa: CSVSIGLDYGYTF
d_gene: NA; abundance: NA; j_gene: TRBJ2-4; len: 18; v_gene: TRBV30; CDR3nt: TGTGCCTGGAGTGCTTCAAGGGTCTCTCCTACCCTGGGAAACATTCAGTACTTC; CDR3aa: CAWSASRVSPTLGNIQYF
d_gene: NA; abundance: NA; j_gene: TRBJ2-5; len: 13; v_gene: TRBV9; CDR3nt: TGTGCCAGCAGCGTAGCACAGAAAGAGACCCAGTACTTC; CDR3aa: CASSVAQKETQYF
d_gene: NA; abundance: NA; j_gene: TRBJ2-3; len: 12; v_gene: TRBV30; CDR3nt: TGTGCCTGGACCCTTAGCGGAGATACGCAGTATTTT; CDR3aa: CAWTLSGDTQYF
d_gene: NA; abundance: few; j_gene: TRBJ1-1; len: 14; v_gene: TRBV4-3; CDR3nt: TGCGCCAGCAGCCAAGATTTTCCTCTCACTGAAGCTTTCTTT; CDR3aa: CASSQDFPLTEAFF
d_gene: NA; abundance: few; j_gene: TRBJ1-1; len: 15; v_gene: TRBV7-6; CDR3nt: TGTGCCAGCAGCTTAGGCCCTCTAGGGGACACTGAAGCTTTCTTT; CDR3aa: CASSLGPLGDTEAFF
d_gene: TRBD1; abundance: few; j_gene: TRBJ2-3; len: 14; v_gene: TRBV29-1; CDR3nt: TGCAGCGTTGCCCGTACAGGGGCCACAGATACGCAGTATTTT; CDR3aa: CSVARTGATDTQYF
d_gene: NA; abundance: once; j_gene: TRBJ2-3; len: 13; v_gene: TRBV29-1; CDR3nt: TGCAGCGCTGAGCTCGTCAGACGGGATACGCAGTATTTT; CDR3aa: CSAELVRRDTQYF
d_gene: NA; abundance: NA; j_gene: TRBJ2-1; len: 13; v_gene: TRBV5-4; CDR3nt: TGTGCCAGCAGCCCGGCGGGGGCGGGTGAGCAGTTCTTC; CDR3aa: CASSPAGAGEQFF
d_gene: NA; abundance: NA; j_gene: TRBJ2-3; len: 15; v_gene: TRBV7-9; CDR3nt: TGTGCCAGCAGCTTAGCGTTGGCGGCGGCAGATACGCAGTATTTT; CDR3aa: CASSLALAAADTQYF
d_gene: NA; abundance: NA; j_gene: TRBJ1-1; len: 13; v_gene: TRBV10-3; CDR3nt: TGTGCCATCAGTGCTTCCCCGAACACTGAAGCTTTCTTT; CDR3aa: CAISASPNTEAFF
d_gene: NA; abundance: NA; j_gene: TRBJ1-2; len: 12; v_gene: TRBV14; CDR3nt: TGTGCCAGCAGCCAAGTGGGGTTCGGCTACACCTTC; CDR3aa: CASSQVGFGYTF
d_gene: TRBD1; abundance: few; j_gene: TRBJ1-2; len: 12; v_gene: TRBV29-1; CDR3nt: TGCAGCGTTGATGACAGGGTATATGGCTACACCTTC; CDR3aa: CSVDDRVYGYTF
d_gene: NA; abundance: NA; j_gene: TRBJ2-1; len: 12; v_gene: TRBV29-1; CDR3nt: TGCAGCGCGAGGAGCAGGCTGGACGAGCAGTTCTTC; CDR3aa: CSARSRLDEQFF
d_gene: TRBD2; abundance: NA; j_gene: TRBJ2-1; len: 19; v_gene: TRBV7-9; CDR3nt: TGTGCCAGCAGCTTAGCTATTAGCGGGGGGCCGAGCTCCTACAATGAGCAGTTCTTC; CDR3aa: CASSLAISGGPSSYNEQFF
d_gene: TRBD2; abundance: once; j_gene: TRBJ2-1; len: 14; v_gene: TRBV18; CDR3nt: TGTGCCAGCTCACCACTTCCTAGCGGGGATGAGCAGTTCTTC; CDR3aa: CASSPLPSGDEQFF
d_gene: NA; abundance: NA; j_gene: TRBJ2-5; len: 11; v_gene: TRBV6-6; CDR3nt: TGTGCCAGCAGTTACTCAGAGACCCAGTACTTC; CDR3aa: CASSYSETQYF
d_gene: NA; abundance: NA; j_gene: TRBJ2-3; len: 14; v_gene: TRBV7-9; CDR3nt: TGTGCCAGCAGCTCGCCAGCGGGTTCAGATACGCAGTATTTT; CDR3aa: CASSSPAGSDTQYF
d_gene: NA; abundance: few; j_gene: TRBJ2-1; len: 13; v_gene: TRBV29-1; CDR3nt: TGCAGCGTTGACGTTCGGACAGTAAGTGAGCAGTTCTTC; CDR3aa: CSVDVRTVSEQFF
d_gene: NA; abundance: NA; j_gene: TRBJ2-5; len: 14; v_gene: TRBV6-5; CDR3nt: TGTGCCAGCAGTTACTCGGAGAAGCGAGAGACCCAGTACTTC; CDR3aa: CASSYSEKRETQYF
d_gene: TRBD2; abundance: NA; j_gene: TRBJ2-7; len: 11; v_gene: TRBV2; CDR3nt: TGTGCCAGCAGTTTAGCGGGGGAGCAGTACTTC; CDR3aa: CASSLAGEQYF
d_gene: NA; abundance: once; j_gene: TRBJ1-1; len: 13; v_gene: TRBV30; CDR3nt: TGTGCCTGGAGTGTAGGGCCGGCCACTGAAGCTTTCTTT; CDR3aa: CAWSVGPATEAFF
d_gene: NA; abundance: once; j_gene: TRBJ2-1; len: 12; v_gene: TRBV7-9; CDR3nt: TGTGCCAGCAGCTTAGATGAGGGTGAGCAGTTCTTC; CDR3aa: CASSLDEGEQFF
d_gene: NA; abundance: NA; j_gene: TRBJ1-1; len: 13; v_gene: TRBV30; CDR3nt: TGTGCCTGGAGTGTTGGGTTAGGCGGTGAAGCTTTCTTT; CDR3aa: CAWSVGLGGEAFF
d_gene: NA; abundance: once; j_gene: TRBJ1-1; len: 13; v_gene: TRBV29-1; CDR3nt: TGCAGCGTTGCTCGGGGGCTGGGAACTGAAGCTTTCTTT; CDR3aa: CSVARGLGTEAFF
d_gene: NA; abundance: NA; j_gene: TRBJ2-7; len: 12; v_gene: TRBV29-1; CDR3nt: TGCAGCGTTGGACAGGATCGGTACGAGCAGTACTTC; CDR3aa: CSVGQDRYEQYF
d_gene: NA; abundance: few; j_gene: TRBJ2-5; len: 14; v_gene: TRBV15; CDR3nt: TGTGCCACCAGCACTACAACCTTAGCGAAGACCCAGTACTTC; CDR3aa: CATSTTTLAKTQYF
d_gene: NA; abundance: once; j_gene: TRBJ2-5; len: 13; v_gene: TRBV7-9; CDR3nt: TGTGCCAGCAGACCCTCGGCTCCGGAGACCCAGTACTTC; CDR3aa: CASRPSAPETQYF
d_gene: NA; abundance: few; j_gene: TRBJ2-5; len: 11; v_gene: TRBV5-5; CDR3nt: TGTGCCAGCAGCTACAAAGAGACCCAGTACTTC; CDR3aa: CASSYKETQYF
d_gene: TRBD1; abundance: NA; j_gene: TRBJ2-7; len: 16; v_gene: TRBV6-6; CDR3nt: TGTGCCAGCAGTTACGCACCGGGACAGGGGGCAAGCGAGCAGTACTTC; CDR3aa: CASSYAPGQGASEQYF
d_gene: NA; abundance: NA; j_gene: TRBJ2-3; len: 14; v_gene: TRBV10-3; CDR3nt: TGTGCCATCAGTGCAGGGGGGGCCACAGATACGCAGTATTTT; CDR3aa: CAISAGGATDTQYF
d_gene: NA; abundance: NA; j_gene: TRBJ1-1; len: 13; v_gene: TRBV30; CDR3nt: TGTGCCTGGGTATCTTGGTCCAGCACTGAAGCTTTCTTT; CDR3aa: CAWVSWSSTEAFF
d_gene: NA; abundance: NA; j_gene: TRBJ2-2; len: 13; v_gene: TRBV29-1; CDR3nt: TGCAGCGTTGCCCAGACGGATACCGGGGAGCTGTTTTTT; CDR3aa: CSVAQTDTGELFF
d_gene: NA; abundance: NA; j_gene: TRBJ2-1; len: 10; v_gene: TRBV19; CDR3nt: TGTGCCACCAGTTACAATGAGCAGTTCTTC; CDR3aa: CATSYNEQFF
d_gene: NA; abundance: NA; j_gene: TRBJ2-1; len: 13; v_gene: TRBV7-2; CDR3nt: TGTGCCAGCAGCTTATGGACCTACAATGAGCAGTTCTTC; CDR3aa: CASSLWTYNEQFF
d_gene: NA; abundance: NA; j_gene: TRBJ2-4; len: 14; v_gene: TRBV29-1; CDR3nt: TGCAGCGTTAGGGGCTTACTAGCCAAAAACATTCAGTACTTC; CDR3aa: CSVRGLLAKNIQYF
d_gene: NA; abundance: NA; j_gene: TRBJ1-1; len: 11; v_gene: TRBV13; CDR3nt: TGTGCCAGCAGCCTAAGGAGAGCAGCTTTCTTT; CDR3aa: CASSLRRAAFF
d_gene: TRBD2; abundance: once; j_gene: TRBJ2-1; len: 19; v_gene: TRBV11-2; CDR3nt: TGTGCCAGCAGCTCAGAAGGACTAGCGGGACGGATCTCCTACAATGAGCAGTTCTTC; CDR3aa: CASSSEGLAGRISYNEQFF